A selection of T cell receptor beta chains follows, all from one sample in a study of CD8+ T cells in alopecia areata. Data came from immunoSEQ multiplex PCR; TCRdb stores just in-frame clones and leaves some out. Of roughly 180,000 clones listed, approximately 60% were seen once; the top ten hold roughly 3.3%. This material consisted of CD4+ T cells sorted from blood, taken at week 4, from a patient treated with tofacitinib. The receptor set was obtained from a human donor with alopecia areata. CDR3s include the opening cysteine and the closing phenylalanine or tryptophan. D genes are given only for firm matches. Size is omitted from some rows. Given values are once, few, many or a class for expanded clones.

>TRBV2|TRBJ2-5|many|NA
TGTGCCGCAAAAGGGGGGACAGAAGAGACCCAGTACTTC
CAAKGGTEETQYF
>TRBV30|TRBJ1-5|NA|NA
TGTGCCTGGAGTAGGGAACCCAATCAGCCCCAGCATTTT
CAWSREPNQPQHF
>TRBV27|TRBJ2-7|few|NA
TGTGCCAGCAGTTTATCGAACCAGGACGAGCAGTACTTC
CASSLSNQDEQYF
>TRBV5-1|TRBJ2-3|NA|TRBD1
TGCGCCAGCAGCTCAGGACAGGACCCTAGCACAGATACGCAGTATTTT
CASSSGQDPSTDTQYF
>TRBV2|TRBJ1-5|NA|TRBD1
TGTGCCAGCAGAGCCGGGACAGGGGGCAATCAGCCCCAGCATTTT
CASRAGTGGNQPQHF
>TRBV7-2|TRBJ1-5|NA|NA
TGTGCCAGCAGCTTAAGGATTGGTGGCCAGCCCCAGCATTTT
CASSLRIGGQPQHF
>TRBV28|TRBJ1-2|NA|TRBD1
TGTGCCAGCAGCCCTGGACAGGGAGAAGGCTACACCTTC
CASSPGQGEGYTF
>TRBV19|TRBJ1-5|NA|NA
TGTGCCAGTGCTCAGGGGAGGAAGAGCAATCAGCCCCAGCATTTT
CASAQGRKSNQPQHF
>TRBV29-1|TRBJ2-3|NA|TRBD2
TGCAGCGTTGAAGGGCCTAGCGGGGGGCGCACAGATACGCAGTATTTT
CSVEGPSGGRTDTQYF
>TRBV10-3|TRBJ2-3|NA|TRBD2
TGTGCCATCAGTGAGGCTAGCGGGGGCACAGATACGCAGTATTTT
CAISEASGGTDTQYF
>TRBV27|TRBJ2-7|NA|TRBD1
TGTGCCAGCAGACGACAGGGCGAGTCCAGCTCCTACGAGCAGTACTTC
CASRRQGESSSYEQYF
>TRBV25-1|TRBJ2-7|NA|NA
TGTGCCAGCAGTGAAAGGAAGGGGATTTCCTACGAGCAGTACTTC
CASSERKGISYEQYF
>TRBV30|TRBJ1-6|NA|TRBD1
TGTGCCTGGAGGCGGCAGGGGGCCTCACCCCTCCACTTT
CAWRRQGASPLHF
>TRBV4-1|TRBJ2-3|few|TRBD1
TGCGCCAGCAGCCAAGATCGGGACAGAAGCACAGATACGCAGTATTTT
CASSQDRDRSTDTQYF
>TRBV7-7|TRBJ2-5|NA|TRBD1
TGTGCTAGCAGCTTAGGGTGGACAGGGAAAGAGACCCAGTACTTC
CASSLGWTGKETQYF
>TRBV30|TRBJ1-2|NA|NA
TGTGCCTGGAACCGGGACCCAGCTAACTATGGCTACACCTTC
CAWNRDPANYGYTF
>TRBV29-1|TRBJ2-7|NA|NA
TGCAGCGTTGCGGCAGGGACCTCCTACGAGCAGTACTTC
CSVAAGTSYEQYF
>TRBV20-1|TRBJ1-2|NA|NA
TGCAGTGCTACCGAGGGGTACGGCTACACCTTC
CSATEGYGYTF
>TRBV25-1|TRBJ2-5|NA|NA
TGTGCCAGCAGTGAATTTCACAGGGAGGACCAAGAGACCCAGTACTTC
CASSEFHREDQETQYF
>TRBV6-5|TRBJ2-7|NA|TRBD1
TGTGCCAGCAGCCGACCGGGACAGGGGGCTTACGAGCAGTACTTC
CASSRPGQGAYEQYF
>TRBV30|TRBJ1-1|NA|NA
TGTGCCTGGAGTGGGGGCGGGGACACTGAAGCTTTCTTT
CAWSGGGDTEAFF
>TRBV30|TRBJ1-1|once|NA
TGTGCCTGGAGTGTAGACGGGGCATGGGTAGCTTTCTTT
CAWSVDGAWVAFF
>TRBV30|TRBJ2-3|once|NA
TGTGCCTGGATCTCGCAGAGCACAGATACGCAGTATTTT
CAWISQSTDTQYF
>TRBV2|TRBJ1-3|NA|NA
TGTGCCAGCAACAGGGCTGGAAACACCATATATTTT
CASNRAGNTIYF
>TRBV6-6|TRBJ1-1|NA|TRBD1
TGTGCCAGCAGTGCAAGGGGACAGGAAGCTTTCTTT
CASSARGQEAFF
>TRBV2|TRBJ1-2|NA|NA
TGTGCCAGCAAGGGCACCAGGGAAGACTATGGCTACACCTTC
CASKGTREDYGYTF
>TRBV28|TRBJ1-5|many|NA
TGTGCCAGCAGTTTAACGTCTTCCGCTGGGGAACAGCCCCAGCATTTT
CASSLTSSAGEQPQHF
>TRBV30|TRBJ1-1|NA|NA
TGTGCCTGGAGTAAAGGGTGGACTGAAGCTTTCTTT
CAWSKGWTEAFF
>TRBV4-3|TRBJ2-5|NA|NA
TGCGCCAGCAGCAAGTCCACCGAAGAGACCCAGTACTTC
CASSKSTEETQYF
>TRBV29-1|TRBJ2-2|NA|NA
TGCAGCGCTGTTGTTTGGGGGGAACAATTTAACACCGGGGAGCTGTTTTTT
CSAVVWGEQFNTGELFF
>TRBV20-1|TRBJ1-2|NA|NA
TGCAGCGCACAGGCCTTTAATGGCTACACCTTC
CSAQAFNGYTF
>TRBV6-6|TRBJ1-2|NA|NA
TGTGCCAGCAGTTCCCTCTCTTCACTGCAGGGCTACACCTTC
CASSSLSSLQGYTF
>TRBV4-1|TRBJ2-1|NA|TRBD2
TGCGCCAGCAGCCACTTGACTAGCGGGCCTACCTACAATGAGCAGTTCTTC
CASSHLTSGPTYNEQFF
>TRBV4-1|TRBJ2-5|NA|TRBD2
TGCGCCAGCAGCCTTACGAGGGGGACTAGCGGATTACAAGAGACCCAGTACTTC
CASSLTRGTSGLQETQYF
>TRBV7-2|TRBJ1-5|NA|NA
TGTGCCAGCAGCCGCTGGGTGGGCAATCAGCCCCAGCATTTT
CASSRWVGNQPQHF
>TRBV18|TRBJ1-6|few|NA
TGTGCCAGCTCAAACCTTAATTCACCCCTCCACTTT
CASSNLNSPLHF
>TRBV9|TRBJ1-6|few|NA
TGTGCCAGCAGCAACAGGAATTCACCCCTCCACTTT
CASSNRNSPLHF
>TRBV5-6|TRBJ2-3|NA|TRBD2
TGTGCCAGCAGCCTAGGGACTACCACAGATACGCAGTATTTT
CASSLGTTTDTQYF
>TRBV11-2|TRBJ2-2|few|NA
TGTGCCAGCAGCCCCGTTTTGGGGGGCACCGGGGAGCTGTTTTTT
CASSPVLGGTGELFF
>TRBV29-1|TRBJ2-2|NA|NA
TGCAGCGTTGTTACCTCTCGAAACACCGGGGAGCTGTTTTTT
CSVVTSRNTGELFF
>TRBV9|TRBJ1-6|NA|NA
TGTGCCAGCAGCGTAGACCCTGCCCATTCACCCCTCCACTTT
CASSVDPAHSPLHF
>TRBV30|TRBJ1-5|NA|NA
TGTGCCTGGGACCTCGGGGGATCTCAGCCCCAGCATTTT
CAWDLGGSQPQHF
>TRBV5-4|TRBJ2-7|NA|NA
TGTGCCAGCAGCTTGGATGGGAGCTCCTACGAGCAGTACTTC
CASSLDGSSYEQYF
>TRBV25-1|TRBJ2-5|NA|TRBD2
TGTGCCAGCAGTGAGGGCGGGGGGAATGGGGAGACCCAGTACTTC
CASSEGGGNGETQYF
>TRBV29-1|TRBJ1-1|few|TRBD1
TGCAGCGTCGCACCAAACTTGGGACAGGGTGAAGCTTTCTTT
CSVAPNLGQGEAFF
>TRBV7-9|TRBJ1-2|once|TRBD1
TGTGCCAGCAGCAACGACAGGGAGGCGGGCTACACCTTC
CASSNDREAGYTF
>TRBV9|TRBJ2-5|NA|NA
TGTGCCAGCAGCGACCCTAGAGAGCCCCAAGAGACCCAGTACTTC
CASSDPREPQETQYF
>TRBV6-5|TRBJ2-7|NA|NA
TGTGCCAGCAGTCAGGACAGACGGTCCTACGAGCAGTACTTC
CASSQDRRSYEQYF
>TRBV5-6|TRBJ1-2|NA|NA
TGTGCCAGCAGCTTCGGCACGGAATATGGCTACACCTTC
CASSFGTEYGYTF
>TRBV30|TRBJ1-6|NA|NA
TGTGCCTGGAGGGGGCAGGGGAATTCACCCCTCCACTTT
CAWRGQGNSPLHF
>TRBV4-2|TRBJ2-5|NA|TRBD2
TGTGCCAGCTCTTACCGCGGACTAGCGGGGGGGCCAGGAGAGACCCAGTACTTC
CASSYRGLAGGPGETQYF